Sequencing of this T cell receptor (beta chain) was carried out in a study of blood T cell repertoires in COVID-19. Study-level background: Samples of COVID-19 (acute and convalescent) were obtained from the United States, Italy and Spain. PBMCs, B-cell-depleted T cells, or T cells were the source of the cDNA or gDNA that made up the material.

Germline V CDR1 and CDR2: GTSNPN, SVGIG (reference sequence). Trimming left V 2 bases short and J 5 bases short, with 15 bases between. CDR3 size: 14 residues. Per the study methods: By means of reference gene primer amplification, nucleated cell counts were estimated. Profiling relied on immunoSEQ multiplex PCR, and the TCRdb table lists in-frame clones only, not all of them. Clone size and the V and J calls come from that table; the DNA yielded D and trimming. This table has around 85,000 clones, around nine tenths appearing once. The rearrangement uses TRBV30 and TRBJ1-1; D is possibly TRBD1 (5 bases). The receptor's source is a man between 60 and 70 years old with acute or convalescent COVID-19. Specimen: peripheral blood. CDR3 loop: CAWSQGPGGTEAFF. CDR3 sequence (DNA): TGTGCCTGGAGTCAGGGCCCCGGAGGGACTGAAGCTTTCTTT.